The 11 T cell receptor beta chains presented below share a single source sample, sequenced in a study of sequential checkpoint blockade in melanoma. Described treatment: randomized to nivolumab then ipilimumab (arm A) or the reverse (arm B). TCRdb keeps only in-frame clones here, not all; method: immunoSEQ multiplex PCR. The sample includes 25,000 to 30,000 clones, roughly four fifths seen only once; the top ten take approximately 23%. The sequencing used CD8+ T cells sorted from blood (inferred from file names), collected from a patient given nivolumab and ipilimumab in sequence. The receptors here all came from a human donor with melanoma.

The chain recombines TRBV7-3 with TRBJ2-5; TRBD2 matches 9 bases. The germline CDR1 and CDR2 sequences are SGHTA and FQGTGA. The CDR3 is made up of 13 amino acids. With V trimmed by 4 bases and J by 5 bases, 2 bases remained unmatched. Here the CDR3 reads CASSSSGVETQYF. The CDR3 nucleotides read TGTGCCAGCAGCTCTAGCGGGGTCGAGACCCAGTACTTC.

The V gene is TRBV9, the J gene TRBJ1-1; D unclear. V was cut by 3 bases and J by 6 bases, with 18 bases left in between. The CDR3 contains 15 residues. Per germline, CDR1 SGDLS and CDR2 YYNGEE. CDR3 loop: CASSEEAYGRAEAFF. The CDR3 DNA reads as TGTGCCAGCAGCGAGGAGGCATATGGTAGGGCTGAAGCTTTCTTT.

The rearrangement uses TRBV7-8 and TRBJ2-7; D unclear. Trimming pared 2 bases from V and 7 bases from J, leaving 12 bases between. Germline V lookup: CDR1 SGHVS, CDR2 FQNEAQ. This CDR3 is built from 13 residues. The CDR3 bases are TGTGCCAGCAGCTTACGATCATCCAGGGAGCAGTACTTC. It yields the protein CASSLRSSREQYF.

This sequence joins TRBV27 and TRBJ1-1; 7 positions agree with TRBD1. Germline V gene lookup returns CDR1 MNHEY and CDR2 SMNVEV (reference sequence). Losses at the gene ends were 3 bases for V and 0 bases for J; bases not matched to a gene: 7. The CDR3 covers 16 residues. The chain's CDR3 is CASSFSPGTVNTEAFF. CDR3 bases: TGTGCCAGCAGTTTTTCACCAGGGACAGTGAACACTGAAGCTTTCTTT.

The V and J genes are TRBV18 and TRBJ2-1; 13 bases line up with TRBD2. Trimming cost V 8 bases and J 9 bases; bases outside gene matches: 7. The CDR3 is 14 residues long. Per the germline V gene, CDR1 is KGHSH and CDR2 is LQKENI. The CDR3 DNA sequence: TGTGCCAGCCTACTAGCGGGAGGGCCGGCTGAGCAGTTCTTC. Protein product: CASLLAGGPAEQFF. Full variable domain (outside the CDR3, taken from reference TRBV18 and TRBJ2-1): NAGVMQNPRHLVRRRGQEARLRCSPMKGHSHVYWYRQLPEEGLKFMVYLQKENIIDESGMPKERFSAEFPKEGPSILRIQQVVRGDSAAYFCASLLAGGPAEQFFGPGTRLTVL.

The chain has TRBV13 and TRBJ1-2, with 8 bases aligning to TRBD1. There are 14 residues in the CDR3. Losses at the gene ends were 3 bases for V and 2 bases for J; bases not matched to a gene: 2. The germline CDR1 and CDR2 sequences are PRHDT and FYEKMQ (reference sequence). The DNA for the CDR3 is TGTGCCAGCAGCTTGGACAGGGAAAACTATGGCTACACCTTC. It encodes CASSLDRENYGYTF.

The V and J genes are TRBV20-1 and TRBJ2-7; unclear D gene. Per the germline V gene, CDR1 is DFQATT and CDR2 is SNEGSKA (reference sequence). Deletions cut 1 base from V and 6 bases from J, with 7 bases between. CDR3 length equals 11 residues. The CDR3 DNA reads as TGCAGTGCTAGAGGGCCAACCGAGCAGTACTTC. Protein sequence: CSARGPTEQYF.

The chain has TRBV6-5 and TRBJ1-1, with TRBD1 matching over 8 bases. Germline-derived CDR1 and CDR2 are MNHEY and SVGAGI. CDR3 length: 15 amino acids. V shed 4 bases and J 3 bases; nucleotides not matched to a gene: 7. For the CDR3, the DNA is TGTGCCAGCAGTTCCCCCGGGACAGGCGACACTGAAGCTTTCTTT. Its translation: CASSSPGTGDTEAFF.

The CDR3 region is CASSIRQDNQPQHF. Written as DNA, the CDR3 is TGTGCCAGTAGTATACGACAGGACAATCAGCCCCAGCATTTT. The chain links TRBV19 to TRBJ1-5, with a tentative D call TRBD1 (6 bases). CDR1 is LNHDA, CDR2 SQIVND, per germline (reference sequence). V was clipped by 2 bases and J by 3 bases, with 8 bases between them. The CDR3 is 14 residues long.

This chain links TRBV19 with TRBJ2-1; D unresolved. The CDR3 extends over 14 amino acids. Germline V gene sequence: CDR1 LNHDA, CDR2 SQIVND (reference sequence). V was clipped by 3 bases and J by 5 bases, with 11 bases between them. Here the CDR3 DNA reads TGTGCCAGTAGTATTAGCCCCCCAAACAATGAGCAGTTCTTC. Its protein product is CASSISPPNNEQFF. Full variable domain (missing parts from reference TRBV19 and TRBJ2-1): DGGITQSPKYLFRKEGQNVTLSCEQNLNHDAMYWYRQDPGQGLRLIYYSQIVNDFQKGDIAEGYSVSREKKESFPLTVTSAQKNPTAFYLCASSISPPNNEQFFGPGTRLTVL.

The chain recombines TRBV5-6 with TRBJ2-2, with TRBD1 as a possible D gene (6 bases). Trimming removed 2 bases at V and 5 bases at J, with 13 bases between. The CDR3 is made up of 15 amino acids. Germline CDR1 SGHDT, CDR2 YYEEEE. CDR3: CASSFSVQGTGELFF. The CDR3, as DNA: TGTGCCAGCAGCTTTTCGGTACAGGGAACCGGGGAGCTGTTTTTT.